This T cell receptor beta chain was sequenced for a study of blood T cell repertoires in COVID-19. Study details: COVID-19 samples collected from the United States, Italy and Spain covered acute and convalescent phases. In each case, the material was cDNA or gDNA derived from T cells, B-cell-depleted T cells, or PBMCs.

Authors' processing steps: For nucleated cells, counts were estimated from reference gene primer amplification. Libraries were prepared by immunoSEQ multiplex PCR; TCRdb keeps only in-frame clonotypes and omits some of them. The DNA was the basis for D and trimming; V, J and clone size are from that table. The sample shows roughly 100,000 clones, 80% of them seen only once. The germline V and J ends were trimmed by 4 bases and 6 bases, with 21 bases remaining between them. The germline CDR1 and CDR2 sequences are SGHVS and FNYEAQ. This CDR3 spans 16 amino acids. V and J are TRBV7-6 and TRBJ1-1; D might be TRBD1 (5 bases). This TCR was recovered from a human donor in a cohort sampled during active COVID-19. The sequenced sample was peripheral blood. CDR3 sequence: CASSSGGEIRRAEAFF. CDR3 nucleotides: TGTGCCAGCAGCTCCGGAGGGGAGATAAGGCGGGCTGAAGCTTTCTTT.